These 32 T cell receptor beta chains came from one sample sequenced in a study of cytomegalovirus exposure and HLA in healthy donors. This table comes from immunoSEQ multiplex PCR, and its TCRdb copy is limited to in-frame clones, with some not included. The table records some 170,000 clones, around nine tenths of them present only once. Specimen: PBMCs. These receptors were collected from a man younger than 30 in good health and CMV-seropositive.

The gene calls are TRBV4-2 and TRBJ1-5, with D unclear. The CDR3 contains 14 residues. The ends were cut back, 4 bases at V and 6 bases at J, with 13 bases in the middle. Germline V gene lookup returns CDR1 LGHNA and CDR2 YNFKEQ. The CDR3 nucleotides are TGTGCCAGCAGCCTCCTGGACGAGGGTCAGCCCCAGCATTTT. This sequence encodes CASSLLDEGQPQHF.

The gene calls are TRBV5-1 and TRBJ2-7; TRBD2 matches 12 bases. The CDR3 length is 15 residues. With 4 bases clipped from V and 4 bases from J, the junction kept 6 bases outside the gene matches. Germline V gene data show CDR1 as SGHRS and CDR2 as YFSETQ. The CDR3 region has the DNA TGCGCCAGCAGCGCTCCGACTAGCGGGAGTTACGAGCAGTACTTC. Its translation: CASSAPTSGSYEQYF.

The chain couples TRBV7-2 to TRBJ2-1; D gene ambiguous. V was cut by 3 bases and J by 10 bases, with 13 bases left in between. The germline V gene has CDR1 SGHTA and CDR2 FQGNSA. The length of the CDR3 is 13 residues. The CDR3 nucleotides are TGTGCCAGCAGCTTGGGCATCCCTCTGGAGCAGTTCTTC. This codes for CASSLGIPLEQFF.

The V gene is TRBV15, the J gene TRBJ2-7; TRBD1 matches at 9 bases. Germline CDR1 reads LNHNV; CDR2 reads YYDKDF (reference sequence). J lost 5 bases, V lost 0 bases, and 8 bases had no gene match. This CDR3 is 16 amino acids long. The chain's CDR3 is CATSRDPRDRANEQYF. CDR3 DNA: TGTGCCACCAGCAGAGACCCCCGGGACAGGGCAAACGAGCAGTACTTC.

V usage is TRBV5-4 and J usage is TRBJ2-3, with 9 bases lining up with TRBD2. V was pared by 2 bases and J by 6 bases, with 13 bases of the junction left unmatched. This CDR3 comprises 17 residues. The V gene's germline CDR1 is SGHNT and CDR2 YYREEE (reference sequence). The CDR3 protein is CASSLGAGGPLVDTQYF. The CDR3 DNA sequence: TGTGCCAGCAGCTTAGGGGCGGGAGGGCCTCTGGTGGATACGCAGTATTTT.

This clone was counted a few times. The V call is TRBV6-4, the J call TRBJ2-1; a weak D match, TRBD2 (6 bases). Looked up from germline, CDR1 is MRHNA and CDR2 is SNTAGT. The CDR3 runs 14 residues. V gave up 0 bases and J gave up 6 bases, with 9 bases separating them. CDR3: CASSDSPSANEQFF. CDR3 DNA sequence: TGTGCCAGCAGTGACTCACCTAGCGCCAATGAGCAGTTCTTC.

J is TRBJ2-6 and V is TRBV7-3; 8 positions match TRBD1. The CDR3 sequence is 17 residues long. V shed 5 bases and J 0 bases; nucleotides not matched to a gene: 6. In germline, CDR1 is SGHTA, CDR2 FQGTGA. The CDR3 nucleotides read TGTGCCAGCAGCCCACGGACAGGGAGCTCTGGGGCCAACGTCCTGACTTTC. Its translation is CASSPRTGSSGANVLTF. The variable domain in full, completed from reference TRBV7-3 and TRBJ2-6, reads GAGVSQTPSNKVTEKGKYVELRCDPISGHTALYWYRQSLGQGPEFLIYFQGTGAADDSGLPNDRFFAVRPEGSVSTLKIQRTERGDSAVYLCASSPRTGSSGANVLTFGAGSRLTVL.

This clone has a single count. This chain uses TRBV30 with TRBJ2-5; no clear D gene. The germline V gene encodes CDR1 GTSNPN and CDR2 SVGIG (reference sequence). This CDR3 has 13 residues. V gave up 4 bases and J gave up 2 bases, with 11 bases separating them. Here the CDR3 DNA reads TGTGCCTGGACACTCCGCCAACAAGAGACCCAGTACTTC. Translation: CAWTLRQQETQYF.

V and J are TRBV7-2 and TRBJ1-2, with 7 bases aligning to TRBD1. The CDR3 totals 15 residues. The V and J ends lost 1 base and 4 bases, in that order; junction bases with no gene match: 6. In germline, CDR1 is SGHTA, CDR2 FQGNSA. The CDR3: CASSLGIGGTYGYTF. CDR3 bases: TGTGCCAGCAGCTTAGGTATAGGGGGCACCTATGGCTACACCTTC.

This sequence joins TRBV6-6 and TRBJ1-5, with unresolved D. Germline loops: CDR1 MNHNY, CDR2 SVGAGI (reference sequence). V was shortened by 0 bases and J by 4 bases, with 10 bases between the two germline ends. The CDR3 loop spans 15 amino acids. CDR3 DNA: TGTGCCAGCAGTTACTCCCGACTTGTGAATCAGCCCCAGCATTTT. It translates to CASSYSRLVNQPQHF.

CDR3 sequence: CATSREGGTYNEQFF. Here the CDR3 DNA reads TGTGCCACCAGCAGAGAAGGGGGCACCTACAATGAGCAGTTCTTC. The rearrangement links TRBV15 to TRBJ2-1, with 7 bases identical to TRBD1. CDR3 length: 15 amino acids. Germline-derived CDR1 and CDR2 are LNHNV and YYDKDF (reference sequence). V was pared by 0 bases and J by 2 bases, with 1 base of the junction left unmatched.

The chain recombines TRBV7-2 with TRBJ1-4; D gene unclear. CDR1 is SGHTA and CDR2 is FQGNSA in the germline V gene. Between the trimmed V and J ends, which lost 5 bases and 6 bases, there was a span of 19 bases. The CDR3 spans 16 residues. The CDR3 loop reads CASSSSEGGVYEKLFF. The CDR3 region has the DNA TGTGCCAGCAGCAGTTCGGAGGGAGGCGTTTATGAAAAACTGTTTTTT.

The J gene is TRBJ2-5, the V gene TRBV7-3; D might be TRBD1 (5 bases). V shed 5 bases and J shed 1 base, with 11 bases lying between them. The CDR3 is 14 residues long. Germline assignment: CDR1 SGHTA and CDR2 FQGTGA. The CDR3 sequence is CASSPGHVQETQYF. The CDR3 DNA reads as TGTGCCAGCAGCCCAGGACACGTCCAAGAGACCCAGTACTTC.

The genes are TRBV27 and TRBJ2-1; TRBD1 might be the D (5 bases). V was clipped by 2 bases and J by 8 bases, with 10 bases between them. The CDR3 sequence is 13 residues long. Germline CDR1 reads MNHEY; CDR2 reads SMNVEV (reference sequence). In DNA form, the CDR3 reads TGTGCCAGCAGTTTAAGGGCAGGGTATGAGCAGTTCTTC. This codes for CASSLRAGYEQFF.

The rearrangement uses TRBV27 and TRBJ2-5, with D unclear. The germline V gene has CDR1 MNHEY and CDR2 SMNVEV (reference sequence). This CDR3 comprises 14 residues. The ends were cut back, 5 bases at V and 0 bases at J, with 10 bases in the middle. The CDR3 bases are TGTGCCAGCAGTAGTCACGCGAACCAAGAGACCCAGTACTTC. It codes for CASSSHANQETQYF.

In nucleotides, the CDR3 is TGTGCCAGCACCATAAGCGGGAACAACAATGAGCAGTTCTTC. It translates to CASTISGNNNEQFF. The rearrangement joins TRBV27 to TRBJ2-1; TRBD2 matches at 7 bases. The germline V gene encodes CDR1 MNHEY and CDR2 SMNVEV (reference sequence). Germline trimming cut 7 bases from V and 5 bases from J; bases unmatched to any gene: 8. The CDR3 consists of 14 residues.

The genes are TRBV11-2 and TRBJ1-1; D ambiguous. From germline, CDR1 is SGHAT and CDR2 FQNNGV. V lost 2 bases and J 0 bases, leaving 7 bases between the germline ends. The CDR3 is 14 residues long. This CDR3 is CASSLWGVNTEAFF. CDR3 coding DNA: TGTGCCAGCAGCTTATGGGGAGTGAACACTGAAGCTTTCTTT.

The chain couples TRBV7-3 to TRBJ1-2, with D perhaps matching TRBD1 (5 bases). The germline gives CDR1 SGHTA, CDR2 FQGTGA. Trimming removed 5 bases from V and 8 bases from J, with 15 bases in between. CDR3 length: 13 residues. CDR3 region: CASSPGGGDGYTF. Written as DNA, the CDR3 is TGTGCCAGCAGCCCGGGGGGAGGGGACGGCTACACCTTC.

This clone was counted only a few times. The rearrangement uses TRBV28 and TRBJ2-2, with a tentative D call TRBD1 (5 bases). Germline CDR1 reads MDHEN; CDR2 reads SYDVKM. CDR3 length: 16 residues. Between the trimmed V and J ends, which lost 6 bases and 4 bases, there was a span of 18 bases. This CDR3 is CASSDSPLSPTGELFF. The CDR3 DNA is TGTGCCAGCAGCGACAGTCCCCTTTCCCCCACCGGGGAGCTGTTTTTT.

The V call is TRBV30, the J call TRBJ1-2; D remains ambiguous. The CDR3 is 15 residues long. Trimming took 4 bases from V and 8 from J, leaving 23 bases between them. From germline, CDR1 is GTSNPN and CDR2 SVGIG (reference sequence). The CDR3 nucleotides are TGTGCCTGGAATACAGCGGCCCTGCCCCTGAGGGGCTACACCTTC. Its protein product is CAWNTAALPLRGYTF.

The chain combines TRBV9 with TRBJ2-1; 11 bases map to TRBD1. J lost 7 bases, V lost 1 base, and 7 bases had no gene match. Germline V lookup: CDR1 SGDLS, CDR2 YYNGEE. The CDR3 is 16 amino acids. CDR3 DNA sequence: TGTGCCAGCAGCGTAACCGGGACAGGGGGAAAAAATGAGCAGTTCTTC. Amino acid sequence: CASSVTGTGGKNEQFF.

The chain is built from TRBV7-2 and TRBJ2-7; weak D call: TRBD2 (6 bases). The CDR3 runs 15 residues. The V gene's germline CDR1 is SGHTA and CDR2 FQGNSA. Trimming left V 2 bases short and J 0 bases short, with 11 bases between. CDR3 in DNA: TGTGCCAGCAGCTTAAGCTCAGCGGGCTCCTACGAGCAGTACTTC. Translating it yields CASSLSSAGSYEQYF. The whole variable domain, remainder taken from reference TRBV7-2 and TRBJ2-7, is GAGVSQSPSNKVTEKGKDVELRCDPISGHTALYWYRQSLGQGLEFLIYFQGNSAPDKSGLPSDRFSAERTGGSVSTLTIQRTQQEDSAVYLCASSLSSAGSYEQYFGPGTRLTVT.

The rearrangement uses TRBV5-6 and TRBJ2-3; 12 bases fit TRBD2. V lost 2 bases and J lost 5; bases outside the gene matches: 6. The V gene's germline CDR1 is SGHDT and CDR2 YYEEEE. This CDR3 has 16 amino acids. For the CDR3, the DNA is TGTGCCAGCAGCTTTCCAACTAGCGGGGGGCGAGATACGCAGTATTTT. As protein: CASSFPTSGGRDTQYF.

V and J are TRBV18 and TRBJ2-7; 8 bases are shared with TRBD2. The V segment lost 6 bases and the J segment 4 bases; nucleotides outside the gene matches: 17. This CDR3 is 17 amino acids long. Germline-derived CDR1 and CDR2 are KGHSH and LQKENI. The CDR3 loop is CASSLRGGTRTQYEQYF. CDR3 bases: TGTGCCAGCTCCCTCCGGGGGGGGACACGGACCCAATACGAGCAGTACTTC.

This chain joins TRBV7-2 and TRBJ2-2; TRBD2 matches at 13 bases. V gave up 2 bases and J gave up 8 bases; unmatched junction bases: 2. The CDR3 covers 15 residues. The germline gives CDR1 SGHTA, CDR2 FQGNSA. The CDR3 sequence: CASSLWTSGRGELFF. The CDR3 DNA is TGTGCCAGCAGCTTATGGACTAGCGGGAGAGGGGAGCTGTTTTTT.

V is TRBV11-2 and J is TRBJ2-7, with TRBD2 as a possible D gene (7 bases). CDR3 length equals 14 residues. Germline lookup yields CDR1 SGHAT and CDR2 FQNNGV. Deletions cut 4 bases from V and 4 bases from J, with 14 bases between. In DNA, the CDR3 is TGTGCCAGCAGCTGGGGGGGGCAGGGTTACGAGCAGTACTTC. It yields the protein CASSWGGQGYEQYF.

CDR3 region: CASSSGAYGYTF. As DNA, the CDR3 is TGTGCCAGCAGTTCAGGGGCCTATGGCTACACCTTC. The chain joins TRBV6-5 to TRBJ1-2; tentative D call: TRBD1 (6 bases). This CDR3 has 12 residues. The V end lost 4 bases, the J end lost 4 bases, and 7 bases lay between the germline ends. Germline CDR1 and CDR2: MNHEY and SVGAGI.

CDR3 protein: CASSTGTENTGELFF. DNA for the CDR3: TGTGCCAGCTCAACCGGGACAGAGAACACCGGGGAGCTGTTTTTT. V usage is TRBV18 and J usage is TRBJ2-2; 7 bases map to TRBD1. Trimming removed 5 bases from V and 1 base from J; junction bases left unmatched: 4. The CDR3 has 15 residues. The germline V gene encodes CDR1 KGHSH and CDR2 LQKENI.

The chain carries TRBV14 and TRBJ2-7, with D perhaps TRBD2 (6 bases). The CDR3 covers 13 residues. V was clipped by 4 bases and J by 3 bases, with 10 bases between them. CDR1 is SGHDN and CDR2 is FVKESK in the germline V gene. The CDR3, as DNA: TGTGCCAGCAGCCGGGACTTCTTCTACGAGCAGTACTTC. It specifies CASSRDFFYEQYF.

The chain carries TRBV5-1 and TRBJ2-7; TRBD1 is a possible D gene (5 bases). This CDR3 spans 16 amino acids. The ends were cut back, 0 bases at V and 0 bases at J, with 13 bases in the middle. Germline V lookup: CDR1 SGHRS, CDR2 YFSETQ. CDR3 loop: CASSLGQGSNSYEQYF. For the CDR3, the DNA is TGCGCCAGCAGCTTGGGGCAGGGCTCGAACTCCTACGAGCAGTACTTC.

The chain carries TRBV4-3 and TRBJ2-6, with D uncertain. The V end was cut by 0 bases, the J end by 4 bases, with 10 bases between. The germline CDR1 and CDR2 sequences are LGHNA and YSLEER. This CDR3 has 16 amino acids. The CDR3 coding sequence is TGCGCCAGCAGCCAAGATTCAACTATGGGGGCCAACGTCCTGACTTTC. The encoded protein is CASSQDSTMGANVLTF.

The chain carries TRBV7-3 and TRBJ2-6, with D possibly TRBD2 on 5 matching bases. Germline V gives CDR1 SGHTA, CDR2 FQGTGA. This CDR3 has 16 amino acids. V lost 0 bases and J lost 2, with 8 bases in between. The CDR3 is CASSLTRVTGANVLTF. The CDR3 DNA reads TGTGCCAGCAGCTTAACGAGGGTTACTGGGGCCAACGTCCTGACTTTC.